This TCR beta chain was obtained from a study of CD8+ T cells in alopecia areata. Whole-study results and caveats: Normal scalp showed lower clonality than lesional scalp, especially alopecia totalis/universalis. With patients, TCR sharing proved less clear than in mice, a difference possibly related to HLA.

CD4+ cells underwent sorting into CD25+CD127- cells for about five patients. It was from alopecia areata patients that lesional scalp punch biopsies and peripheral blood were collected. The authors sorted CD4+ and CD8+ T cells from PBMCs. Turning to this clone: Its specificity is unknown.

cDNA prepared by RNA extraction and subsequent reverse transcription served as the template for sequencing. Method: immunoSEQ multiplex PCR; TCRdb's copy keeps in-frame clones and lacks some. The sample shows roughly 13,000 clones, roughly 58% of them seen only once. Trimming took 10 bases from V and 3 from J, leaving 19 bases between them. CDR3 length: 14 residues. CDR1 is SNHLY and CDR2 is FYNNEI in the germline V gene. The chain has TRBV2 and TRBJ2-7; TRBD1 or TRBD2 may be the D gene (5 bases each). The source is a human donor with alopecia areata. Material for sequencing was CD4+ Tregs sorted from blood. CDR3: CATLSTGANYEQYF. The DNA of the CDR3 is TGTGCCACCCTATCGACCGGGGCTAACTACGAGCAGTACTTC.